Listed below are T cell receptor beta chains from one sample, sequenced in a study of T cells after yellow fever vaccination. Using its own MiXCR run on the 5' RACE reads, TCRdb lists one record per CDR3 protein. The sample comprises 500,000 to 650,000 distinct CDR3 sequences, around 17% of which are singletons, and around 15% rests with the top ten. This specimen was PBMCs, taken 4 to 5 days after the first yellow fever vaccination. The source is a man between 18 and 29 years old who received the YFV17D yellow fever vaccine. Each CDR3 is given with its conserved first and last residue.

V | CDR3
TRBV5-5 | CASSPGLWGQDQPQHF
TRBV3-1 | CASSQDPPPGGDQYF
TRBV13 | CASSLGRGGSTDTQYF
TRBV7-6 | CASSLVPGFNEQFF
TRBV5-1 | CASWSGGTGETQYF
TRBV4-2 | CASSQEKNTEAFF
TRBV7-3 | CASSAIATGLGGNTEAFF
TRBV28 | CASSPGWSGETQYF
TRBV5-4 | CASTSIEDTDTQYF
TRBV4-2 | CASSQDGTGTKTQYF
TRBV7-2 | CASSRGDRNIQYF
TRBV7-2 | CASSPPYF
TRBV4-1 | CASSHLGVLNDGYTF
TRBV23-1 | CAPFPGSGTGFDYEQYF
TRBV7-2 | CASSLMGGYTF
TRBV6-1 | CASSERQLVRGAQHF
TRBV14 | CASSHRRQANNEQFF
TRBV3-1 | CASSQDGRGWNTEAFF
TRBV12-3/TRBV12-4 | CASMQGHGYTF
TRBV7-9 | CASSETSSNTGELFF
TRBV4-2 | CASSQEGQGPTFF
TRBV4-1 | CASSQADRNYGYTF
TRBV7-2 | CASSIPTSGVETQYF
TRBV27 | CASSQKTGVPQETQYF
TRBV27 | CASSLSAGRGNTIYF
TRBV25-1 | CASSEYSFPGSQETQYF
TRBV20-1 | CSARGRAGNEKLFF
TRBV20-1 | CSARSGDPDTQYF
TRBV7-2 | CASSLLVLNTGELFF
TRBV7-9 | CASSLFNEQFF
TRBV12-3/TRBV12-4 | CASSHSGGATDTQYF